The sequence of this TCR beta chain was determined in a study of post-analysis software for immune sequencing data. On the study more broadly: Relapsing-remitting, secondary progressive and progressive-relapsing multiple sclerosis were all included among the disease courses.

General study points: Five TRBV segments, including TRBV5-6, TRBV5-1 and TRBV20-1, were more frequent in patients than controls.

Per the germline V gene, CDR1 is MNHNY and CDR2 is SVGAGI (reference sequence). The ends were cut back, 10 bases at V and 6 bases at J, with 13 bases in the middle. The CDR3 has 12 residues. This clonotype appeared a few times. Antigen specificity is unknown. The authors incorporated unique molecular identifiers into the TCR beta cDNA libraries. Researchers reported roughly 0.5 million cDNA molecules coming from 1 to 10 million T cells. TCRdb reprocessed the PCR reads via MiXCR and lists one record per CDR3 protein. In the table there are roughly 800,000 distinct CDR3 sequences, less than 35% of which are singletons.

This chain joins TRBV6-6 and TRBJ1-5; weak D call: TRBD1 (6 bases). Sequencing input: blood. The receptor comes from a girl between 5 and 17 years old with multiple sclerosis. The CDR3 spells CATHREGQPQHF. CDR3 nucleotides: TGTGCCACTCACAGGGAAGGTCAGCCCCAGCATTTT.